The T cell receptor beta chain under discussion was sequenced for a study of cytomegalovirus exposure and HLA in healthy donors (dated by TCRdb to the late 2010s). Describing the broader study: According to an earlier analysis of 587 of the donors, some 170 million T cells yielded some 110 million unique TCR beta sequences and approximately 300 Gb of sequence data. An early release covering roughly 640 HLA-typed donors comprised about 300 gigabases of sequencing data and tens of millions of unique TCR sequences. Among the roughly 410 genotyped donors, around 81% belonged to the genetic ancestry cluster associated with self-reported Caucasian donors. The study aimed to test whether signatures of past pathogen exposure could be identified by cataloging public T cell receptors. The study used immunosequencing to profile the T cell repertoires of 666 subjects and linked those repertoires to cytomegalovirus serostatus. Besides the first cohort of more than 650 subjects, a separate validation cohort made up of about 120 different subjects was used. The study combined high-throughput TCR immunosequencing, statistical association of individual TCRs with disease status, and machine learning to predict cytomegalovirus infection status. A later analysis re-examined previously published TCR beta repertoires from hundreds of donors and added high-resolution HLA genotyping to investigate patterns of TCR occurrence. The later analysis used no new phenotypic data to find candidate immune exposures, relying instead on TCR beta sequences and their occurrence across donors. An earlier analysis of 587 of the donors applied high-throughput TCR beta sequencing to assess whether each TCR beta V gene segment acted as functional or pseudogenic. Donor age, sex, ethnicity and CMV serostatus were compiled alongside the repertoire data. In a later genetic analysis, genome-wide SNP genotypes for about three fifths of the 666 donors were used, and that subset was treated as a discovery cohort. Every repertoire in the discovery cohort had been generated on one and the same sequencing platform. Both class I and class II loci were covered by HLA typing, at four-digit resolution. Typing coverage varied by locus: about 620-640 donors for A, B, C, DRB1 and DQB1; under 550 for DQA1; about 590 for DPA1; roughly 450 for DPB1. Roughly 5 DR-DQ haplotypes were treated as single units for association and clustering because of strong linkage in the cohort. Across 300 to 500 genotyped donors of the cohort, an average of roughly 230,000 unique TCR beta nucleotide sequences per donor were sequenced, and roughly 20% of those sequences were non-productive. What the study reported, not specific to this receptor: In a later analysis, several top co-occurrence clusters were reported to appear linked to parvovirus B19, influenza, CMV and Epstein-Barr virus. Most CMV-associated TCR beta chains appeared to be HLA-restricted in a later analysis, and the HLA associations seemed to be driven largely by CMV exposure. Because HLA typing was unavailable for some donors at each locus, only the typed subset was used in association tests. In a later analysis, HLA-associated TCR beta chains were found to be more clonally expanded and to have lower generation probabilities than equally common non-associated chains. The sequencing pipeline was judged likely to have produced a cluster of highly shared sequence variants as a technical artifact. In a later analysis, TCR association rates were found to vary across HLA loci, with the most associated TCRs seen for DRB1 alleles and the fewest for HLA-C alleles. The presence/absence analyses assumed that sequencing depth was roughly uniform across donors, and that assumption may not be true. A further reported finding was that TCR beta sequences accurately predicted the HLA-A and HLA-B alleles for most subjects in the first cohort. V-gene and J-gene trimming of TCR beta chains was associated with a missense DCLRE1C variant in a later genetic analysis, and the association was replicated in an independent cohort. In an earlier analysis of some 540 of the donors, most TCR beta V segments appeared in productive rearrangements about 87% or about 30% of the time, broadly matching IMGT annotations. According to the authors, the approach could potentially be generalized to other disease states and immunological phenotypes. Because counts were too low, seventeen rarely observed V segments, including chromosome 9 orphons, were excluded from the earlier analysis of some 540 of the donors. The 87-base-pair reads could not distinguish some IMGT-functional V segments, including TRBV6-2 and TRBV6-3, so those segments were excluded. In this cohort, only TCR beta chains were sequenced, and detectable features were limited by the absence of alpha or paired-chain data. In both the original and validation cohorts, the classifier was reported to diagnose cytomegalovirus status with high specificity and sensitivity. While some public TCRs were present in many individuals, most TCR sequences turned up only very rarely across donors. In vitro tests confirmed that three of the cytomegalovirus-associated TCR beta chains recognize cytomegalovirus antigens. The study gave a list of about 150 TCR beta chains associated with cytomegalovirus. For the cohort, immune exposure information was limited to CMV serostatus. When HLA alleles, especially DR and DQ, strongly co-occurred, attributing TCR associations to individual alleles was difficult. Correlated functional status among segregating V segments might be attributable to linkage disequilibrium, but an unknown experimental factor could not be ruled out. A later analysis associated around 16,000 TCR beta sequences with specific HLA alleles at a false discovery rate of 0.05. Compared with the approximately 700-donor mean, donors in an Asian-associated ancestry cluster had fewer N-insertions in productive TCRs, according to a later genetic analysis.

Preparation of the library involved the immunoSEQ multiplex PCR assay. A mixture of 60 forward primers for TCR Vbeta segments and 13 reverse primers for TCR Jbeta segments was used in the multiplex PCR. A multiplex PCR assay on genomic DNA amplified the CDR3 region of rearranged TCR beta genes. The amplified TCR beta libraries were sequenced on the Illumina HiSeq System as 87-base-pair reads. In the source study's methods: In a later analysis, approximately 74 million unique TCR beta chains were counted across the 690 or so repertoires, and roughly 9.9 million of these chains were shared by at least two donors. A nearest-neighbor algorithm error-corrected the raw reads and collapsed the reads into unique sequences, merging closely related sequences to remove PCR and sequencing errors. To assign V, D and J gene segments, CDR3 sequences were aligned to IMGT reference sequences. For a sequence to be retained, at least a six-nucleotide match to both a V gene segment and a J gene segment was required. A rearrangement counted as productive if the CDR3 had no stop codons and remained in frame with V and J, and every other rearrangement counted as non-productive. Following IMGT convention, CDR3 was defined as the stretch from the second conserved V-encoded cysteine to the conserved J-encoded phenylalanine. Sequences without an unambiguous match to a single V gene segment were excluded from the earlier analysis of several hundred of the donors. An earlier analysis of about 600 of the donors called V segments functional above 56.7% productive rearrangements and segregating when the between-donor standard deviation exceeded 5%. A statistical classification framework was built for diagnosing cytomegalovirus status from the catalog of TCR beta chain sequences. In a later analysis, V and J genes were assigned by comparing TCR nucleotide sequences against IMGT/GENE-DB human TR gene sequences. Using the TCRdist pipeline, a later analysis assigned CDR3 sequences along with most-parsimonious VDJ recombination scenarios. In a later analysis, each TCR beta chain was defined by its CDR3 amino acid sequence together with its V-gene family, and reads without a unique V-gene family were excluded. As a way to deal with suspected cross-contamination and a sequencing artifact, a later analysis dropped roughly 600 nucleotide sequences that were highly shared and had low generation probability. For each public chain, a later analysis derived a clonal expansion index from normalized ranks of inferred template counts within each repertoire. In a later analysis, generation probabilities were computed with a VDJ recombination model fitted to out-of-frame rearrangements, and the resulting probabilities were checked against IGoR. In a later analysis, TCR-TCR, TCR-HLA and TCR-CMV co-occurrence was scored with hypergeometric tests, and a repertoire-size bias correction was applied to TCR pairs. False discovery rates were estimated in a later analysis by permuting HLA or CMV assignments 20 times. A later analysis grouped co-occurring TCRs with DBSCAN, adding TCRdist sequence similarity when clustering within HLA-allele-positive subsets. For co-occurrence clustering, repertoires with fewer than 30,000 or more than 120,000 public chains were excluded, along with 4 to 6 repertoires with anomalous nucleotide sharing. TCRdb provides this immuneACCESS table in a form limited to in-frame rearrangements. Some clones are lacking; in checked studies, under half of them reflect an unresolved V gene, and why the rest are absent is not known. That table is the source of V, J and clone size, and D and trimming were worked out from the DNA. Present in this sample are around 130,000 clones, approximately 82% of which were seen just once. Around 3% of the sample is taken by the ten largest.

In total, 666 healthy bone marrow donors made up the cohort. At the time of sampling, every cohort member was nominally healthy, though immune exposures that went unrecorded were likely present. The donor tested CMV seropositive, placing the donor among the approximately 290 seropositive members of the cohort. A peripheral blood sample was collected from each donor, and TCR beta sequencing was performed on peripheral blood mononuclear cells. Genomic DNA was extracted from the blood cell samples with the Qiagen DNeasy Blood Extraction Kit. Inclusive of the bounding cysteine and phenylalanine, the CDR3 is 14 residues long. Here the CDR3 DNA is all that survives: 42 bases in frame from base 1. Looking up the germline V gene yields CDR1 MNHEY and CDR2 SVGAGI. V and J lose 3 bases and 0 bases, and a span of 5 bases separates them. Of note for this clone: Its target antigen remains unknown. Qualities for individual bases were not recorded, and no much larger clone is one base off.

Input material: PBMCs. This TCR was recovered from a woman between 18 and 30 years old in good health and CMV-seropositive. The rearranged chain carries TRBV6-5 and TRBJ1-4, with the D gene not confidently named. The CDR3 region has the sequence CASSYIATNEKLFF. The nucleotides read TGTGCCAGCAGTTATATTGCAACTAATGAAAAACTGTTTTTT.